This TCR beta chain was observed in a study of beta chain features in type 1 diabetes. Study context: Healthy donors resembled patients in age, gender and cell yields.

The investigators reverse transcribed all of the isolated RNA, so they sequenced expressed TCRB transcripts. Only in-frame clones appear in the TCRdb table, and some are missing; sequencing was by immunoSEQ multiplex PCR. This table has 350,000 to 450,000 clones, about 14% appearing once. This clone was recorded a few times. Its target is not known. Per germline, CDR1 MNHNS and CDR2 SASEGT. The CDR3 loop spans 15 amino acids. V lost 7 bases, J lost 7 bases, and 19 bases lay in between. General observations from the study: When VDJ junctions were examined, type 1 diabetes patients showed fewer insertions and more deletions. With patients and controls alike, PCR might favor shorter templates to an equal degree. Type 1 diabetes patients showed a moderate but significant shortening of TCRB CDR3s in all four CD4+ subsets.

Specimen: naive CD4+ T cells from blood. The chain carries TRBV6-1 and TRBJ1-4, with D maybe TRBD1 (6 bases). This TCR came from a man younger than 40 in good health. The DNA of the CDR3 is TGTGCCAGCATTAACAGGGAAGTCTCGGGTGAAAAACTGTTTTTT. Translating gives CASINREVSGEKLFF.